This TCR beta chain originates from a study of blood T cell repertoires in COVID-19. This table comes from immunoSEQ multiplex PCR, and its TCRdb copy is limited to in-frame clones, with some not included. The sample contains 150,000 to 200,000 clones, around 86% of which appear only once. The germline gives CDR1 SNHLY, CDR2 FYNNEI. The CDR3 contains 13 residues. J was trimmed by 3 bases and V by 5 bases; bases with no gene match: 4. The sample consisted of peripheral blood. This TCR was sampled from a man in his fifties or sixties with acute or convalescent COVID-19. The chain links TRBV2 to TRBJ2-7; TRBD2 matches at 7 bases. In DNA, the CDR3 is TGTGCCAGCAGTTTTTGGGAGGGCTACGAGCAGTACTTC. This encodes CASSFWEGYEQYF.